This T cell receptor beta chain came from a study of cytomegalovirus exposure and HLA in healthy donors (dated by TCRdb to about 2017). Regarding the research as a whole: In an earlier analysis of approximately 640 of the donors, about 270 Gb of sequence data and 90 million to 130 million unique TCR beta sequences from roughly 200 million T cells were reported. Approximately 310 gigabases of sequencing data and some 85 million unique TCR sequences were included in an early release covering roughly 600 HLA-typed donors. Among the roughly 400 genotyped donors, 81% belonged to the genetic ancestry cluster associated with self-reported Caucasian donors. The study was designed to test whether signatures of past pathogen exposure could be identified by cataloging public T cell receptors. The study used immunosequencing to profile the T cell repertoires of approximately 690 subjects and linked those repertoires to cytomegalovirus serostatus. In addition to the first cohort of around 670 subjects, a separate validation cohort of some 120 different subjects was used. To predict cytomegalovirus infection status, the study combined high-throughput TCR immunosequencing, statistical association of individual TCRs with disease status, and machine learning. To study patterns of TCR occurrence, a later analysis re-analyzed previously published TCR beta repertoires from 666 donors and added high-resolution HLA genotyping. Rather than drawing on any new phenotypic data, the later analysis identified candidate immune exposures from TCR beta sequences and the way those sequences occurred across donors. An earlier analysis of 587 of the donors applied high-throughput TCR beta sequencing to assess whether each TCR beta V gene segment acted as functional or pseudogenic. Donor age, sex, ethnicity and CMV serostatus were compiled alongside the repertoire data. A later genetic analysis used genome-wide SNP genotypes for about 65% of the 666 donors, treating that subset as a discovery cohort. Every repertoire in the discovery cohort had been generated on one and the same sequencing platform. Both class I and class II loci were covered by HLA typing, at four-digit resolution. Typing coverage differed by locus: A, B, C, DRB1 and DQB1 were typed in roughly 620-630 donors, DQA1 in approximately 520, DPA1 in some 610, and DPB1 in approximately 450. Roughly 5 DR-DQ haplotypes were handled as single units for association and clustering because linkage in the cohort was strong. Among a few hundred genotyped donors of the cohort, an average of about 240,000 unique TCR beta nucleotide sequences were sequenced per donor, roughly 20% of them non-productive. Paper-wide results and their limitations: In an earlier analysis of several hundred of the donors, most TCR beta V segments were observed in productive rearrangements about 87% or about 30% of the time, broadly matching IMGT annotations. Some IMGT-functional V segments, including TRBV6-2 and TRBV6-3, could not be told apart with the 87-base-pair reads, so those segments were excluded. A few of the identified cytomegalovirus-associated TCR beta chains were confirmed in vitro to be specific for cytomegalovirus antigens. The classifier was reported to diagnose cytomegalovirus status with high specificity and sensitivity in both the original and validation cohorts. In a later analysis, HLA-associated TCR beta chains showed more clonal expansion and lower generation probabilities than non-associated chains that were equally common. Because HLA typing was missing for some donors at each locus, association tests included only the typed subset. When HLA alleles, especially DR and DQ, strongly co-occurred, TCR associations were difficult to assign to individual alleles. A group of highly shared sequence variants was considered likely to be a technical artifact of the sequencing pipeline. Because counts were too low, 15 to 20 rarely observed V segments, including chromosome 9 orphons, were left out of the earlier analysis of some 640 of the donors. The study gave a list of about 150 TCR beta chains associated with cytomegalovirus. A later analysis found that TCR association rates varied across HLA loci, with DRB1 alleles showing the most associated TCRs and HLA-C alleles the fewest. The cohort was sequenced for TCR beta chains only, and without alpha or paired-chain data the features that could be detected were limited. Specific HLA alleles were associated with 16,951 TCR beta sequences at a false discovery rate of 0.05 in a later analysis. Sequencing depth was assumed to be roughly uniform across donors in the presence/absence analyses, though that assumption may not hold. According to the authors, the approach could potentially be generalized to other disease states and immunological phenotypes. Linkage disequilibrium might explain the correlated functional status among segregating V segments, but an unknown experimental factor could not be excluded. A further reported finding was that TCR beta sequences accurately predicted the HLA-A and HLA-B alleles for most subjects in the first cohort. In a later genetic analysis, fewer N-insertions in productive TCRs were reported among donors in an Asian-associated ancestry cluster than the roughly 700-donor mean. For the cohort, immune exposure information was limited to CMV serostatus. A later genetic analysis associated a missense DCLRE1C variant with V-gene and J-gene trimming of TCR beta chains, and an independent cohort replicated the association. While some public TCRs were present in many individuals, most TCR sequences turned up only very rarely across donors. In a later analysis, several top co-occurrence clusters were reported to appear linked to parvovirus B19, influenza, CMV and Epstein-Barr virus. In a later analysis, most CMV-associated TCR beta chains were found to appear HLA-restricted, with HLA associations seemingly driven largely by CMV exposure.

A note on this clone: Its antigen specificity is not known. The germline gene is not matched at one end of the junction; a read error may be the cause.

In total, 666 healthy bone marrow donors made up the cohort. All cohort members were sampled while nominally healthy, although unrecorded immune exposures were likely present. The donor tested CMV seronegative and was one of the 352 seronegative cohort members. A peripheral blood sample was provided by each donor, and peripheral blood mononuclear cells were used for TCR beta sequencing. The Qiagen DNeasy Blood Extraction Kit was used to extract genomic DNA from the blood cell samples. Library prep was done by the immunoSEQ multiplex PCR assay. A mixture of 60 forward primers for TCR Vbeta segments and 13 reverse primers for TCR Jbeta segments was used in the multiplex PCR. The CDR3 region of rearranged TCR beta genes was amplified from genomic DNA with a multiplex PCR assay. The Illumina HiSeq System was used to sequence the amplified TCR beta libraries as 87-base-pair reads. The authors' analysis ran thus. A later analysis counted about 82 million unique TCR beta chains across the 690 or so repertoires, and some 12 million of these chains were shared by at least two donors. A nearest-neighbor algorithm error-corrected the raw reads and collapsed the reads into unique sequences, merging closely related sequences to remove PCR and sequencing errors. Alignment of CDR3 sequences to IMGT reference sequences was used to assign V, D and J gene segments. Each retained sequence needed at least a six-nucleotide match to both a V gene segment and a J gene segment. A rearrangement was called productive if the CDR3 had no stop codons and remained in frame with V and J, and every other rearrangement was called non-productive. CDR3 was defined according to IMGT convention as the region running from the second conserved V-encoded cysteine to the conserved J-encoded phenylalanine. The earlier analysis of 500 to 600 of the donors excluded sequences that lacked an unambiguous match to a single V gene segment. An earlier analysis of about 600 of the donors called V segments functional above 56.7% productive rearrangements and segregating when the between-donor standard deviation exceeded 5%. A statistical classification framework was developed to diagnose cytomegalovirus status using the catalog of TCR beta chain sequences. A later analysis assigned V and J genes by comparing TCR nucleotide sequences with IMGT/GENE-DB human TR gene sequences. In a later analysis, CDR3 sequences and most-parsimonious VDJ recombination scenarios were assigned using the TCRdist pipeline. In a later analysis, each TCR beta chain was defined by its CDR3 amino acid sequence together with its V-gene family, and reads without a unique V-gene family were excluded. A later analysis removed several hundred highly shared, low-generation-probability nucleotide sequences to deal with suspected cross-contamination and a sequencing artifact. A later analysis calculated a clonal expansion index for each public chain from normalized within-repertoire ranks of inferred template counts. Generation probabilities in a later analysis came from a VDJ recombination model fitted to out-of-frame rearrangements, and those results were checked against IGoR. In a later analysis, hypergeometric tests were used to score TCR-TCR, TCR-HLA and TCR-CMV co-occurrence, with a repertoire-size bias correction applied to TCR pairs. A later analysis estimated false discovery rates by permuting HLA or CMV assignments 20 times. In a later analysis, co-occurring TCRs were grouped using DBSCAN, with TCRdist sequence similarity added in when clustering inside HLA-allele-positive subsets. For co-occurrence clustering, repertoires with fewer than 30,000 or more than 120,000 public chains were excluded, along with a handful of repertoires with anomalous nucleotide sharing. This is the immuneACCESS table as TCRdb keeps it, with only in-frame sequences that have V and J called. A part of the clones is gone; compared with another copy, unresolved V genes explain less than half, and the rest is unexplained. Clone size and the V and J calls come from that table; the DNA yielded D and trimming. The sample table lists more than 110,000 clones, about 70% of them with a count of one. The ten largest clones represent approximately 4% of the sample.

CDR1 MNHNS and CDR2 SASEGT were looked up in the germline V gene. The CDR3 goes from the cysteine to the phenylalanine over 15 residues. Only the CDR3 DNA stays, 45 bases, in frame from base 1. The material sequenced was PBMCs. This TCR was recovered from a man aged 18 to 30 in good health and CMV-seronegative. This chain joins TRBV6-1 to TRBJ1-5, with TRBD1 matching 9 junction bases. Here is the DNA: TGTGCCAACAGTACCCGGGACAGGGCGAATCAGCCCCAGCATTTT. Translation gives CANSTRDRANQPQHF.